The T cell receptor (beta chain) under discussion was sequenced for a study of blood T cell repertoires in COVID-19. The germline V and J ends were trimmed by 4 bases and 7 bases, with 14 bases remaining between them. Per germline, CDR1 GTSNPN and CDR2 SVGIG (reference sequence). CDR3 size: 13 residues. Participant-reported clinical history was the basis for cohort assignment. Per the original data handling: Nucleated cell counts were estimated from reference gene primer amplification. TCRdb's copy holds only in-frame clones and misses some; the assay was immunoSEQ multiplex PCR. The V and J calls and clone size are taken from that table; D and trimming were inferred from the DNA. The sample shows 310,000 or so clones, around 90% of them seen only once.

This chain links TRBV30 with TRBJ1-5; D not certain. The clonotype originates from a young woman with acute COVID-19. Sequencing was performed on PBMCs or T cells enriched from blood (not recorded which). The CDR3 DNA reads as TGTGCCTGGACCCCCCCCGAGGGACAGCCCCAGCATTTT. Protein: CAWTPPEGQPQHF.